These T cell receptor beta chains were read from a single sample in a study of blood T cell repertoires in COVID-19. Clones were sequenced by immunoSEQ multiplex PCR, and TCRdb holds only the in-frame ones, with some missing. In the table there are tens of thousands of clones, more than 70% of which are singletons. Specimen: peripheral blood. Receptors originate from a woman older than 75 in a cohort sampled during active or convalescent COVID-19. Each CDR3 is given with its conserved first and last residue. The D gene is left open where the match is weak. Part of the rows lack a size; the others show once, few, many or a class for expanded clones.

CDR3: CASSAWGVLNSYNEQFF
DNA: TGCGCCAGCAGCGCCTGGGGAGTACTAAACTCCTACAATGAGCAGTTCTTC
J: TRBJ2-1
V: TRBV5-1
D: NA
size: NA

CDR3: CAARGAQNTEAFF
DNA: TGCGCCGCCCGGGGGGCCCAGAACACTGAAGCTTTCTTT
J: TRBJ1-1
V: TRBV10-2
D: NA
size: NA

CDR3: CASSHTSEQYF
DNA: TGTGCCAGCAGTCACACTAGCGAGCAGTACTTC
J: TRBJ2-7
V: TRBV6-2/TRBV6-3
D: NA
size: NA

CDR3: CASSIQGWEGTEAFF
DNA: TGTGCCAGTAGTATCCAGGGGTGGGAGGGCACTGAAGCTTTCTTT
J: TRBJ1-1
V: TRBV19
D: NA
size: once

CDR3: CASSLSGSGGGYTF
DNA: TGTGCCAGCAGTCTTTCCGGGTCCGGAGGGGGCTACACCTTC
J: TRBJ1-2
V: TRBV28
D: NA
size: NA

CDR3: CASSIEFRRREKLFF
DNA: TGTGCCAGTAGTATAGAATTCAGGCGGAGGGAAAAACTGTTTTTT
J: TRBJ1-4
V: TRBV19
D: NA
size: NA

CDR3: CASSPGGIPGELFF
DNA: TGTGCCAGCAGCCCGGGGGGCATTCCTGGGGAGCTGTTTTTT
J: TRBJ2-2
V: TRBV7-2
D: NA
size: few

CDR3: CASSSPGPQHF
DNA: TGTGCCAGCAGCTCCCCAGGGCCCCAGCATTTT
J: TRBJ1-5
V: TRBV9
D: NA
size: NA

CDR3: CASSSLGTVSGNTIYF
DNA: TGTGCCAGCAGTTCCCTCGGGACAGTCTCTGGAAACACCATATATTTT
J: TRBJ1-3
V: TRBV6-5
D: TRBD1
size: once

CDR3: CASSPIPRSAGNTEAFF
DNA: TGTGCCAGCAGCCCAATTCCAAGATCAGCAGGGAACACTGAAGCTTTCTTT
J: TRBJ1-1
V: TRBV14
D: NA
size: few

CDR3: CAISYSGNTIYF
DNA: TGTGCCATCTCTTACTCTGGAAACACCATATATTTT
J: TRBJ1-3
V: TRBV10-3
D: NA
size: NA

CDR3: CASSGGTYSSYNEQFF
DNA: TGTGCCAGCAGTGGCGGGACGTATAGCTCCTACAATGAGCAGTTCTTC
J: TRBJ2-1
V: TRBV6-1
D: NA
size: NA

CDR3: CASSLRGRDYGYTF
DNA: TGTGCCAGCAGCTTACGGGGGAGGGACTATGGCTACACCTTC
J: TRBJ1-2
V: TRBV11-3
D: NA
size: NA

CDR3: CASSFGSGRDEQFF
DNA: TGCGCCAGCAGCTTTGGGTCGGGGAGGGATGAGCAGTTCTTC
J: TRBJ2-1
V: TRBV5-1
D: TRBD2
size: NA

CDR3: CASSWGTGGNQPQHF
DNA: TGTGCCAGCAGCTGGGGAACAGGGGGCAATCAGCCCCAGCATTTT
J: TRBJ1-5
V: TRBV7-8
D: TRBD1
size: NA

CDR3: CASSQGQLDTDTQYF
DNA: TGCGCCAGCAGCCAGGGACAGCTGGACACAGATACGCAGTATTTT
J: TRBJ2-3
V: TRBV5-1
D: TRBD1
size: NA

CDR3: CASSERTSGGLREQFF
DNA: TGTGCCAGCAGTGAAAGGACTAGCGGAGGCCTCAGGGAGCAGTTCTTC
J: TRBJ2-1
V: TRBV6-1
D: TRBD2
size: NA

CDR3: CAWSGEARGTEAFF
DNA: TGTGCCTGGAGCGGCGAGGCGCGGGGGACTGAAGCTTTCTTT
J: TRBJ1-1
V: TRBV30
D: NA
size: NA

CDR3: CASSLTGLGNTEAFF
DNA: TGTGCCAGTAGTCTGACAGGGCTTGGGAACACTGAAGCTTTCTTT
J: TRBJ1-1
V: TRBV19
D: TRBD1
size: NA

CDR3: CAWSRGIGEQYF
DNA: TGTGCCTGGAGTAGGGGGATAGGAGAGCAGTACTTC
J: TRBJ2-7
V: TRBV30
D: NA
size: few

CDR3: CASTGGGSGYTF
DNA: TGTGCCAGCACCGGCGGGGGTAGTGGCTACACCTTC
J: TRBJ1-2
V: TRBV25-1
D: NA
size: NA

CDR3: CASSRPGTSVYTQYF
DNA: TGTGCCAGCAGCCGACCCGGGACTAGCGTGTATACGCAGTATTTT
J: TRBJ2-3
V: TRBV11-2
D: TRBD2
size: few

CDR3: CASSLNGAREQFF
DNA: TGTGCCAGCAGTTTAAATGGGGCGAGGGAGCAGTTCTTC
J: TRBJ2-1
V: TRBV27
D: NA
size: NA

CDR3: CASSLSGTGNQPQHF
DNA: TGCGCCAGCAGCCTTTCCGGGACAGGGAATCAGCCCCAGCATTTT
J: TRBJ1-5
V: TRBV4-1
D: TRBD1
size: NA

CDR3: CASSQDPSSPGGTEAFF
DNA: TGTGCCAGCAGCCAAGATCCCAGTTCTCCTGGCGGCACTGAAGCTTTCTTT
J: TRBJ1-1
V: TRBV14
D: NA
size: NA

CDR3: CASSPGTAGSAGNTIYF
DNA: TGCGCCAGCAGCCCGGGGACAGCTGGAAGTGCTGGAAACACCATATATTTT
J: TRBJ1-3
V: TRBV5-1
D: TRBD1
size: NA

CDR3: CASNQDRTNYGYTF
DNA: TGTGCCAGCAATCAGGACAGAACTAACTATGGCTACACCTTC
J: TRBJ1-2
V: TRBV6-5
D: NA
size: many

CDR3: CASSPPGGLGGANVLTF
DNA: TGTGCCAGCAGCCCCCCCGGGGGGCTGGGAGGGGCCAACGTCCTGACTTTC
J: TRBJ2-6
V: TRBV9
D: NA
size: NA

CDR3: CASSQGQANTEAFF
DNA: TGTGCCAGCAGCCAAGGACAGGCGAACACTGAAGCTTTCTTT
J: TRBJ1-1
V: TRBV3-1/TRBV3-2
D: NA
size: NA

CDR3: CASSLGTGKGETQYF
DNA: TGCGCCAGCAGCTTGGGGACAGGGAAGGGGGAGACCCAGTACTTC
J: TRBJ2-5
V: TRBV5-1
D: TRBD1
size: NA

CDR3: CAWSPLLQTGIEQFF
DNA: TGTGCCTGGAGCCCCCTCCTTCAGACGGGTATTGAGCAGTTCTTC
J: TRBJ2-1
V: TRBV30
D: NA
size: NA

CDR3: CASSNIGTLSGNTIYF
DNA: TGCGCCAGCAGCAATATCGGGACACTCTCTGGAAACACCATATATTTT
J: TRBJ1-3
V: TRBV4-1
D: NA
size: NA

CDR3: CASGGATYNEQFF
DNA: TGTGCCAGCGGCGGGGCAACCTACAATGAGCAGTTCTTC
J: TRBJ2-1
V: TRBV27
D: NA
size: NA